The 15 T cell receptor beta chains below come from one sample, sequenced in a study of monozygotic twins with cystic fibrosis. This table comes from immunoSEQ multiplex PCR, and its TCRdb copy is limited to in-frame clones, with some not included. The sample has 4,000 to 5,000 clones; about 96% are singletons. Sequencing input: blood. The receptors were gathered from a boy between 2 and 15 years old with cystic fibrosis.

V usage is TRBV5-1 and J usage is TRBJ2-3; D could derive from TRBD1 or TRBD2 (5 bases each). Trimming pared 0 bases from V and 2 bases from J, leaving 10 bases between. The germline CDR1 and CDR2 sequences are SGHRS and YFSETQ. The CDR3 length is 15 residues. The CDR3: CASSLVPGPTDTQYF. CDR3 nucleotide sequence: TGCGCCAGCAGCTTGGTCCCGGGGCCCACAGATACGCAGTATTTT.

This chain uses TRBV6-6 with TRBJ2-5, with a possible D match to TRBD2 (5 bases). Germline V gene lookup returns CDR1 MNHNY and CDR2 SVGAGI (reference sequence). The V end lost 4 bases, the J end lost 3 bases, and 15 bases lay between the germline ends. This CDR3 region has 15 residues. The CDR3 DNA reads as TGTGCCAGCAGTTTTTTTACGGGGTTGGAAGAGACCCAGTACTTC. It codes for CASSFFTGLEETQYF.

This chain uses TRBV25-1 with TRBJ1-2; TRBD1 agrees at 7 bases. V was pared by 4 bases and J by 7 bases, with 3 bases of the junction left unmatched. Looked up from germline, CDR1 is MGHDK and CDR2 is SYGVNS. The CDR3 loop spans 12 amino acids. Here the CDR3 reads CASSAGTVGYTF. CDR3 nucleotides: TGTGCCAGCAGTGCAGGGACAGTTGGCTACACCTTC.

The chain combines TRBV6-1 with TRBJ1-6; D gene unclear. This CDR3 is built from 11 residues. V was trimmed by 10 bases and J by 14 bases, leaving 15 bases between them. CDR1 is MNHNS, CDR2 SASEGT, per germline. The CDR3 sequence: CATGELSTLHF. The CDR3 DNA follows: TGTGCCACCGGGGAGTTATCTACCCTCCACTTT.

CDR3 loop: CASSIVPLVYCRDNQPQHF. The CDR3 DNA is TGTGCCAGTAGTATAGTACCCCTAGTATACTGCAGGGACAATCAGCCCCAGCATTTT. The chain joins TRBV19 to TRBJ1-5; D possibly corresponds to TRBD1 (5 bases). This CDR3 has 19 residues. V dropped 1 base and J dropped 3 bases, with 22 bases sitting between them. The V gene's germline CDR1 is LNHDA and CDR2 SQIVND (reference sequence). Looking up the rest from reference TRBV19 and TRBJ1-5 gives the full variable domain: DGGITQSPKYLFRKEGQNVTLSCEQNLNHDAMYWYRQDPGQGLRLIYYSQIVNDFQKGDIAEGYSVSREKKESFPLTVTSAQKNPTAFYLCASSIVPLVYCRDNQPQHFGDGTRLSIL.

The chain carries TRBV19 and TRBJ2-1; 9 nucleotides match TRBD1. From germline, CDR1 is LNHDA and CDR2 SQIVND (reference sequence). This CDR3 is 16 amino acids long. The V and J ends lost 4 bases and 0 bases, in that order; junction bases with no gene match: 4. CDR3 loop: CASSRGTGRSYNEQFF. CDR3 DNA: TGTGCCAGTAGTAGGGGGACAGGGCGCTCCTACAATGAGCAGTTCTTC.

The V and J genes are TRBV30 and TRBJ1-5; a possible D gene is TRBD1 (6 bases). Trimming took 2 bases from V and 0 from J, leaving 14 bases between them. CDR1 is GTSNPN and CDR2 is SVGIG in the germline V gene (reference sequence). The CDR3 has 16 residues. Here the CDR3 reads CAWSKDRSNSNQPQHF. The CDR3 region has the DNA TGTGCCTGGAGTAAAGACAGGAGCAATAGCAATCAGCCCCAGCATTTT.

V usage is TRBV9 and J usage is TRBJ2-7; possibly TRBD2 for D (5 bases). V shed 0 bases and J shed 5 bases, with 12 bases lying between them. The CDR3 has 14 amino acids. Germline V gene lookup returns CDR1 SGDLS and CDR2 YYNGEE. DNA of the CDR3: TGTGCCAGCAGCGTAGGTCCTAGCACCCACGAGCAGTACTTC. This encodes CASSVGPSTHEQYF.

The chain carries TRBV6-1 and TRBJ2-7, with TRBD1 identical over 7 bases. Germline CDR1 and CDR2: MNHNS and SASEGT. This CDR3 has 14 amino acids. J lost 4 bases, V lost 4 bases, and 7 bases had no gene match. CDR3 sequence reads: CASSGHRDRYEQYV. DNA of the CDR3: TGTGCCAGCAGTGGGCACCGGGACAGATACGAGCAGTACGTC.

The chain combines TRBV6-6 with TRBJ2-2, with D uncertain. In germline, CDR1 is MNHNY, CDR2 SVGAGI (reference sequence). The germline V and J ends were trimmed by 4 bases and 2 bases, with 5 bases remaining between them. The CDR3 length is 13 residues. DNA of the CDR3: TGTGCCAGCAGTTCAGCCAACACCGGGGAGCTGTTTTTT. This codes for CASSSANTGELFF.

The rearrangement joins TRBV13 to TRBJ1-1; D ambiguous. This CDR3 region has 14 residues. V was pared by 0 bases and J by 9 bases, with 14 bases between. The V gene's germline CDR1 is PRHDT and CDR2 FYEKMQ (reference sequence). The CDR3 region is CASSLGPRPGKAFF. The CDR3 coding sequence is TGTGCCAGCAGCTTAGGCCCCAGGCCGGGAAAAGCTTTCTTT.

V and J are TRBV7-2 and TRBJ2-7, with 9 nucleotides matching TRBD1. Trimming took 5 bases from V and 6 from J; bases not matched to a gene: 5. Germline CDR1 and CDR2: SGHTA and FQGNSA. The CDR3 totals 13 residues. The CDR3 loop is CASSNRDRAEQYF. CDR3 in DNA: TGTGCCAGCAGCAACCGGGACAGGGCCGAGCAGTACTTC.

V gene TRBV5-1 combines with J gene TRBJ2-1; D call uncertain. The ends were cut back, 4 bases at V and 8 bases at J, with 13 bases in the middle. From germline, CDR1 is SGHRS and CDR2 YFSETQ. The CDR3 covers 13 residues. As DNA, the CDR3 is TGCGCCAGCAGCCGCGTCGACGCCTATGAGCAGTTCTTC. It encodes CASSRVDAYEQFF.

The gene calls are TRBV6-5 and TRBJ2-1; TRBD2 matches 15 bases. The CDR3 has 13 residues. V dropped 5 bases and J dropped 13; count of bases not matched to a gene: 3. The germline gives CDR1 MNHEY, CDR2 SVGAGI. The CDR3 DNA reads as TGTGCCAGCAGTGGACTAGCGGGGGGGCGTCAGTTCTTC. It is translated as CASSGLAGGRQFF.

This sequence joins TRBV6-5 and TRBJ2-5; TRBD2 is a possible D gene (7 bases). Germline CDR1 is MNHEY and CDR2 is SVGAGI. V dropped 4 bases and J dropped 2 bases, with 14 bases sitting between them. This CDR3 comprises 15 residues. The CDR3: CASSFAGALQETQYF. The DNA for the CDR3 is TGTGCCAGCAGTTTTGCGGGGGCGCTACAAGAGACCCAGTACTTC.